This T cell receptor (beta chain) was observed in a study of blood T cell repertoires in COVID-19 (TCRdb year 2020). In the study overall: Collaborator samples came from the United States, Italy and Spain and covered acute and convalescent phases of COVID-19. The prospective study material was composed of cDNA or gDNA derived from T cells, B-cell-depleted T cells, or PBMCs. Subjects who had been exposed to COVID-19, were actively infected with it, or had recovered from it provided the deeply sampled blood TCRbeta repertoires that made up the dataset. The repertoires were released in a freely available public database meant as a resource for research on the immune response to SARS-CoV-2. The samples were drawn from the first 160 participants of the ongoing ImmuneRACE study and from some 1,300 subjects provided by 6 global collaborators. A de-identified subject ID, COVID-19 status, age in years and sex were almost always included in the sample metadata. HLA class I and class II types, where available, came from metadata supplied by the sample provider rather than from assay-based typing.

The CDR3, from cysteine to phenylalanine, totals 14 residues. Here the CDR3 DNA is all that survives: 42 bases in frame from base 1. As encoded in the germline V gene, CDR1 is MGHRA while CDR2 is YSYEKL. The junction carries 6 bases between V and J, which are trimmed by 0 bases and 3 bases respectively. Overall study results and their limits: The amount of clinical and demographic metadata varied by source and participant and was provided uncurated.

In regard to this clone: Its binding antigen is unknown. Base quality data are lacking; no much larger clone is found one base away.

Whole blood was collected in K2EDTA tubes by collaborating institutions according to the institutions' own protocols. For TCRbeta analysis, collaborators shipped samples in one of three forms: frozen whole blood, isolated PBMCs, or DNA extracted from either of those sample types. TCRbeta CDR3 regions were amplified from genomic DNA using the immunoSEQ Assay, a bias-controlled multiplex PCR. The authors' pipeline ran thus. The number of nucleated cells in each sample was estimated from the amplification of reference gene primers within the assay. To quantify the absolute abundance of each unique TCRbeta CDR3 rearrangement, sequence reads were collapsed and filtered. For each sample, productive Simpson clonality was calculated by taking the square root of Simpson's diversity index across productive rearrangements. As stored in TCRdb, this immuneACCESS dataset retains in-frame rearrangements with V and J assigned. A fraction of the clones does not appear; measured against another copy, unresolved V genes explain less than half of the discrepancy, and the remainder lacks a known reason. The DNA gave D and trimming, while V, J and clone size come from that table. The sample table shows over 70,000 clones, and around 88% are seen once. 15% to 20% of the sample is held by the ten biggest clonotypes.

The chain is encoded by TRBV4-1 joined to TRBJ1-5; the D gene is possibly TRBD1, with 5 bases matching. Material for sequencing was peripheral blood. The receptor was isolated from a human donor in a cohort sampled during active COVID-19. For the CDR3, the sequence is CASSQDRANQPQHF. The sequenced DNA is TGCGCCAGCAGCCAAGACAGGGCCAATCAGCCCCAGCATTTT.